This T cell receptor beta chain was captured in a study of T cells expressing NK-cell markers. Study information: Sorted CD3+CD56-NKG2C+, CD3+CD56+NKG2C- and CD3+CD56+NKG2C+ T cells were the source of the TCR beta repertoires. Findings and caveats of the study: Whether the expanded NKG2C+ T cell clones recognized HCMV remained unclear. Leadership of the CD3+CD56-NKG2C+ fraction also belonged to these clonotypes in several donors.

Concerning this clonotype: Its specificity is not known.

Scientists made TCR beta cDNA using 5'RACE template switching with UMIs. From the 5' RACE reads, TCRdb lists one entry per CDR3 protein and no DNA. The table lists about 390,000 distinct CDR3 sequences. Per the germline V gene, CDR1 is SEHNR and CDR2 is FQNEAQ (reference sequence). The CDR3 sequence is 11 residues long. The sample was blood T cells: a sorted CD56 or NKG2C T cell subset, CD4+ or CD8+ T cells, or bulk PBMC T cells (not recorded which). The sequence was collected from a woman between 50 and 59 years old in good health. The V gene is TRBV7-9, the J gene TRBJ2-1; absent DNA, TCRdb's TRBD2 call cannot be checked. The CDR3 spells CASSRRNEQFF.